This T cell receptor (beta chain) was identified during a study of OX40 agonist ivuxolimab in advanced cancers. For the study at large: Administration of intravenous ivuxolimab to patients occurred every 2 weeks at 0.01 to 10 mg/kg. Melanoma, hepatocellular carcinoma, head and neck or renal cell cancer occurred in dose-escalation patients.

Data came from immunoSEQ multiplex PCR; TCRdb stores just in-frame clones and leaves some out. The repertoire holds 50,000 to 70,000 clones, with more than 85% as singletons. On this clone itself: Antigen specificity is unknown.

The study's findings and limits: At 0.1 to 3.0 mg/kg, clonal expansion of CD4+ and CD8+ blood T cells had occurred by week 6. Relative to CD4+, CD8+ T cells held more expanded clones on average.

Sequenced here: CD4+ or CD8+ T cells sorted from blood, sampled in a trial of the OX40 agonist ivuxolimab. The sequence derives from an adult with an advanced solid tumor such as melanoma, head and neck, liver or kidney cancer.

Here the CDR3 DNA reads TGTGCCAGCCGACCATGGGAACAACGAGGAAACACCATATATTTT. Its protein product is CASRPWEQRGNTIYF. V is TRBV6-5 and J is TRBJ1-3; no clear D. V was cut by 8 bases and J by 4 bases, with 18 bases left in between. The CDR3 is 15 residues long. CDR1 is MNHEY and CDR2 is SVGAGI in the germline V gene.